This T cell receptor (beta chain) was retrieved from a study of regulatory T cells in long-lasting Graves disease. Construction of TCR beta libraries relied on iRepertoire HTBI primers and on Arm-PCR targeting CDR3 regions. One entry per CDR3 protein results from TCRdb running MiXCR on the multiplex PCR reads. The table shows about 400,000 distinct CDR3 sequences, with roughly a sixth occurring only once. On this clonotype: What it binds is unknown.

Germline V gene sequence: CDR1 MGHRA, CDR2 YSYEKL. V lost 0 bases to trimming and J lost 3 bases; unmatched junction nucleotides: 1. CDR3 length equals 15 residues. The sample's time point: newly diagnosed GD, antithyroid drugs for less than 3 months. TCR sequences were obtained from RNA taken from PBMCs. In each case, Graves' disease was diagnosed per American Thyroid Association guidelines. Points from the study as a whole: Among samples with persistent disease, TRBV28, TRBJ1-2 and TRBJ2-5 were favored. Limited samples may have lowered accuracy.

This clonotype was obtained from a female donor with Graves disease. The starting material was peripheral blood mononuclear cells (PBMCs), obtained at new diagnosis, from a patient treated with antithyroid drugs. This chain links TRBV4-1 with TRBJ2-1; the match to TRBD1 covers 8 bases. The CDR3 nucleotides are TGCGCCAGCAGCCAAGACACAGGGGGCTACAATGAGCAGTTCTTC. Translated, it gives CASSQDTGGYNEQFF.